Shown below are 15 T cell receptor beta chains from a single sample sequenced in a study of blood T cell repertoires in COVID-19. TCRdb's table, derived via immunoSEQ multiplex PCR, lists solely in-frame clones and lacks some. The table records roughly 100,000 clones, nearly 90% of them present only once. Sequencing was performed on peripheral blood. These receptors all stem from an elderly woman with active COVID-19.

For this clone: The same CDR3 also results from other DNA sequences found in this sample. V is TRBV27 and J is TRBJ2-7, with 8 bases lining up with TRBD1. In germline, CDR1 is MNHEY, CDR2 SMNVEV (reference sequence). The CDR3 spans 14 residues. Trimming cost V 8 bases and J 0 bases; bases outside gene matches: 6. CDR3 in amino acids: CASSGQESSYEQYF. CDR3 nucleotides: TGTGCCAGCTCGGGACAGGAGAGCTCCTACGAGCAGTACTTC.

The chain employs TRBV2 and TRBJ2-7; TRBD2 matches 8 bases. The ends lost 7 bases at V and 6 bases at J; junction bases unmatched: 17. Germline V lookup: CDR1 SNHLY, CDR2 FYNNEI. CDR3 size: 16 residues. The CDR3 DNA is TGTGCCAGCAACGCCGGGGGGGGAGGTTGGGTGAGCGAGCAGTACTTC. It translates to CASNAGGGGWVSEQYF. Full variable domain (rest looked up from reference TRBV2 and TRBJ2-7): EPEVTQTPSHQVTQMGQEVILRCVPISNHLYFYWYRQILGQKVEFLVSFYNNEISEKSEIFDDQFSVERPDGSNFTLKIRSTKLEDSAMYFCASNAGGGGWVSEQYFGPGTRLTVT.

This clone was observed a single time. CDR3 protein: CASSPGPNRDTGELFF. CDR3 DNA: TGCGCCAGCAGCCCCGGTCCCAACCGGGACACCGGGGAGCTGTTTTTT. The V gene is TRBV5-1, the J gene TRBJ2-2; D gene ambiguous. The CDR3 length is 16 residues. CDR1 is SGHRS and CDR2 is YFSETQ in the germline V gene. The ends were cut back, 4 bases at V and 3 bases at J, with 16 bases in the middle.

This chain uses TRBV20-1 with TRBJ2-7; D possibly corresponds to TRBD2 (6 bases). V was pared by 8 bases and J by 6 bases, with 14 bases between. This CDR3 spans 11 amino acids. Germline CDR1 reads DFQATT; CDR2 reads SNEGSKA (reference sequence). The CDR3 region has the DNA TGCAGTCCGTGCGGGAAAGGCGAGCAGTACTTC. This translates into CSPCGKGEQYF.

The chain has TRBV7-8 and TRBJ2-1; D might be TRBD1 (5 bases). V was trimmed by 3 bases and J by 7 bases, leaving 13 bases between them. Per the germline V gene, CDR1 is SGHVS and CDR2 is FQNEAQ. CDR3 length: 14 residues. The CDR3 is CASSFPGQGNEQFF. CDR3 nucleotide sequence: TGTGCCAGCAGCTTCCCGGGCCAGGGAAATGAGCAGTTCTTC.

In its sample, this clone was seen once. The V and J genes are TRBV7-2 and TRBJ2-1; D possibly corresponds to TRBD1 (6 bases). Germline V gene sequence: CDR1 SGHTA, CDR2 FQGNSA. This CDR3 spans 15 amino acids. Trimming shortened V by 5 bases and J by 7 bases, and 18 bases separated the two germline ends. The CDR3 sequence is CASSLRNYRVNEQFF. The CDR3, as DNA: TGTGCCAGCAGCCTACGGAACTACAGGGTAAATGAGCAGTTCTTC.

This rearrangement joins TRBV7-3 to TRBJ2-3, with TRBD2 identical over 13 bases. With V trimmed by 5 bases and J by 3 bases, 17 bases remained unmatched. There are 20 residues in the CDR3. Germline CDR1 and CDR2: SGHTA and FQGTGA. Here the CDR3 reads CASSPFRGQGTSGKTDTQYF. CDR3 sequence (DNA): TGTGCCAGCAGCCCTTTTCGGGGACAGGGGACTAGCGGGAAAACAGATACGCAGTATTTT.

This clone turned up a few times. The CDR3 nucleotides read TGTGCCACCAGCACTCTCACCGGGACTAGCGGTTATATTTACAATGAGCAGTTCTTC. It yields the protein CATSTLTGTSGYIYNEQFF. The chain has TRBV15 and TRBJ2-1, with 11 bases matching TRBD2. CDR1 is LNHNV, CDR2 YYDKDF, per germline (reference sequence). CDR3 length: 19 amino acids. The junction had 15 bases not matched to a gene; V was cut back by 4 bases and J by 4 bases. Supplemented by reference TRBV15 and TRBJ2-1, the full variable domain reads DAMVIQNPRYQVTQFGKPVTLSCSQTLNHNVMYWYQQKSSQAPKLLFHYYDKDFNNEADTPDNFQSRRPNTSFCFLDIRSPGLGDTAMYLCATSTLTGTSGYIYNEQFFGPGTRLTVL.

The genes are TRBV7-2 and TRBJ2-1; D gene ambiguous. Germline lookup yields CDR1 SGHTA and CDR2 FQGNSA. The CDR3 sequence is 13 residues long. The V end lost 2 bases, the J end lost 7 bases, and 9 bases lay between the germline ends. Here the CDR3 DNA reads TGTGCCAGCAGCTTACAAATTGAGAATGAGCAGTTCTTC. It specifies CASSLQIENEQFF.

V gene TRBV27 combines with J gene TRBJ2-1; TRBD2 agrees at 12 bases. This CDR3 comprises 15 residues. Trimming cost V 3 bases and J 7 bases; bases outside gene matches: 4. The germline V gene encodes CDR1 MNHEY and CDR2 SMNVEV (reference sequence). The CDR3 region is CASSLRLAGVNEQFF. The DNA for the CDR3 is TGTGCCAGCAGTTTGAGACTAGCGGGAGTGAATGAGCAGTTCTTC.

This clone appeared a few times. This chain uses TRBV9 with TRBJ1-6, with 7 bases identical to TRBD1. The CDR3 covers 15 residues. Germline loops: CDR1 SGDLS, CDR2 YYNGEE. J gave up 9 bases and V 0 bases, and 6 bases lay outside the gene matches. DNA of the CDR3: TGTGCCAGCAGCGTAGGTCCAGGGGGTTTTTCACCCCTCCACTTT. Its translation: CASSVGPGGFSPLHF.

The chain combines TRBV7-2 with TRBJ2-2, with 9 bases lining up with TRBD1. CDR3 length equals 15 residues. Looked up from germline, CDR1 is SGHTA and CDR2 is FQGNSA. J lost 7 bases, V lost 4 bases, and 7 bases had no gene match. CDR3 sequence: CASSSTGGAVGELFF. The DNA for the CDR3 is TGTGCCAGCAGCTCCACAGGGGGCGCGGTCGGGGAGCTGTTTTTT.

V and J are TRBV3-1 (or the pseudogene TRBV3-2) and TRBJ1-6; D unresolved. The germline V gene encodes CDR1 LGHDT and CDR2 YNNKEL (reference sequence). V was pared by 0 bases and J by 7 bases, with 7 bases between. This CDR3 has 14 amino acids. In DNA form, the CDR3 reads TGTGCCAGCAGCCAAGAATGGCGGAATTCACCCCTCCACTTT. It translates to CASSQEWRNSPLHF.

The chain links TRBV24-1 to TRBJ1-3; D gene uncertain. Trimming removed 4 bases from V and 0 bases from J, with 12 bases in between. Germline V lookup: CDR1 KGHDR, CDR2 SFDVKD. This CDR3 region has 16 residues. Here the CDR3 reads CATSEGREYSGNTIYF. In nucleotides, the CDR3 is TGTGCCACCAGTGAGGGGAGAGAGTACTCTGGAAACACCATATATTTT.

The rearrangement links TRBV6-5 to TRBJ2-5; tentative D call: TRBD1 (6 bases). Trimming pared 6 bases from V and 4 bases from J, leaving 12 bases between. Germline lookup yields CDR1 MNHEY and CDR2 SVGAGI. There are 13 residues in the CDR3. The CDR3 loop is CASSTGSGETQYF. The CDR3, as DNA: TGTGCCAGCAGCACAGGGAGCGGAGAGACCCAGTACTTC.